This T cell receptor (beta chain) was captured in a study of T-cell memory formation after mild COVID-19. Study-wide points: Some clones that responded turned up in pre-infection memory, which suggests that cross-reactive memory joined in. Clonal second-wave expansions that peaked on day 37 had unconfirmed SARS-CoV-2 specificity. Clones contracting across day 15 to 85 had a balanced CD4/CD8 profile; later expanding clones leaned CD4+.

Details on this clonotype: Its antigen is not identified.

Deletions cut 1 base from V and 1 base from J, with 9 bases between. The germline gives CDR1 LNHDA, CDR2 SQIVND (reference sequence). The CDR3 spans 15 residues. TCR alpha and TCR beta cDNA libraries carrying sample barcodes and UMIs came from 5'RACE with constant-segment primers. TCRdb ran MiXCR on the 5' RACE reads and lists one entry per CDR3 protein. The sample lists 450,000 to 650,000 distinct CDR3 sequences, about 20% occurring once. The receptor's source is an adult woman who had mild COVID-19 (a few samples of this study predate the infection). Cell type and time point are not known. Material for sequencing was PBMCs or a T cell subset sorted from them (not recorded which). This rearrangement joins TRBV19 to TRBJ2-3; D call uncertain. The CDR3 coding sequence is TGTGCCAGTAGTATAGTTCTAGTTGGCACAGATACGCAGTATTTT. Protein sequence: CASSIVLVGTDTQYF.